The 24 T cell receptor beta chains reported below all come from one sample, sequenced in a study of blood T cell repertoires in COVID-19. This table comes from immunoSEQ multiplex PCR, and its TCRdb copy is limited to in-frame clones, with some not included. The sample yields 130,000 or so clones, approximately 86% seen once. Sequencing used peripheral blood. The receptors stem from a woman between 50 and 59 years old who had recovered from COVID-19.

The gene calls are TRBV5-6 and TRBJ2-3, with 9 bases lining up with TRBD2. CDR3 length equals 14 residues. Losses at the gene ends were 4 bases for V and 0 bases for J; bases not matched to a gene: 0. In germline, CDR1 is SGHDT, CDR2 YYEEEE. The DNA for the CDR3 is TGTGCCAGCAGCCTAGCGGGGAGCACAGATACGCAGTATTTT. Its protein is CASSLAGSTDTQYF.

The rearrangement links TRBV6-5 to TRBJ2-3; 7 bases match TRBD1. V was pared by 5 bases and J by 4 bases, with 6 bases of the junction left unmatched. The CDR3 runs to 14 residues. The germline gives CDR1 MNHEY, CDR2 SVGAGI. The CDR3 sequence is CASSQTGFADTQYF. CDR3 in DNA: TGTGCCAGCAGTCAGACAGGGTTCGCAGATACGCAGTATTTT.

V gene TRBV3-1 (or the pseudogene TRBV3-2) combines with J gene TRBJ1-6, with D possibly being TRBD1 (6 bases). Germline V lookup: CDR1 LGHDT, CDR2 YNNKEL (reference sequence). The ends were cut back, 5 bases at V and 3 bases at J, with 11 bases in the middle. This CDR3 contains 15 residues. CDR3 residues: CASSVDRFYNSPLHF. For the CDR3, the DNA is TGTGCCAGCAGCGTTGACAGGTTCTATAATTCACCCCTCCACTTT.

This clone was seen only once. This sequence joins TRBV19 and TRBJ2-2; the D gene is possibly TRBD2 (6 bases). Trimming removed 3 bases at V and 6 bases at J, with 11 bases between. From germline, CDR1 is LNHDA and CDR2 SQIVND (reference sequence). The CDR3 is 14 amino acids. The CDR3 loop reads CASSIGGVSGELFF. CDR3 in DNA: TGTGCCAGTAGTATCGGCGGGGTATCCGGGGAGCTGTTTTTT.

The rearrangement joins TRBV9 to TRBJ1-6, with TRBD1 identical over 7 bases. The germline V gene has CDR1 SGDLS and CDR2 YYNGEE. CDR3 size: 14 residues. Losses at the gene ends were 3 bases for V and 10 bases for J; bases not matched to a gene: 7. Here the CDR3 reads CASSGGQRGSPLHF. The DNA of the CDR3 is TGTGCCAGCAGCGGGGGACAGCGAGGGTCACCCCTCCACTTT.

The V gene is TRBV7-8, the J gene TRBJ1-2; D is perhaps TRBD1 (6 bases). CDR3 size: 15 residues. Deletions cut 5 bases from V and 4 bases from J, with 17 bases between. Germline V gene lookup returns CDR1 SGHVS and CDR2 FQNEAQ. The CDR3 protein is CASSPRTDMSYGYTF. The CDR3 DNA sequence: TGTGCCAGCAGCCCCAGGACAGACATGTCCTATGGCTACACCTTC.

The chain carries TRBV19 and TRBJ2-1, with 12 bases fitting TRBD2. Germline loops: CDR1 LNHDA, CDR2 SQIVND (reference sequence). The CDR3 sequence is 18 residues long. The V segment lost 4 bases and the J segment 0 bases; nucleotides outside the gene matches: 7. CDR3 DNA sequence: TGTGCCAGTAGTAACCCGACTAGCGGGAGCCCCTCCTACAATGAGCAGTTCTTC. As protein: CASSNPTSGSPSYNEQFF.

Written as DNA, the CDR3 is TGTGCCAGCAGCCCCGGACGGGAGCTGGTCCACGAGCAGTACTTC. The encoded protein is CASSPGRELVHEQYF. The chain carries TRBV5-4 and TRBJ2-7; D is perhaps TRBD2 (6 bases). Germline assignment: CDR1 SGHNT and CDR2 YYREEE (reference sequence). There are 15 residues in the CDR3. The V end was cut by 4 bases, the J end by 5 bases, with 19 bases between. Drawing the rest from reference TRBV5-4 and TRBJ2-7, the complete variable domain is ETGVTQSPTHLIKTRGQQVTLRCSSQSGHNTVSWYQQALGQGPQFIFQYYREEENGRGNFPPRFSGLQFPNYSSELNVNALELDDSALYLCASSPGRELVHEQYFGPGTRLTVT.

The CDR3 DNA sequence: TGTGCCAGCTCATCCCAGCGGAACACTGAAGCTTTCTTT. The encoded protein is CASSSQRNTEAFF. The gene calls are TRBV18 and TRBJ1-1, with unresolved D. Trimming took off 5 bases at V and 1 base at J, with 8 bases between the two ends. Germline loops: CDR1 KGHSH, CDR2 LQKENI. CDR3 size: 13 residues.

The V and J genes are TRBV10-1 and TRBJ1-1; D gene ambiguous. This CDR3 is 14 amino acids long. Deletions cut 0 bases from V and 2 bases from J, with 7 bases between. The germline CDR1 and CDR2 sequences are WNHNN and SYGVQD (reference sequence). The CDR3 spells CASSESGVNTEAFF. The CDR3 DNA reads TGCGCCAGCAGTGAGTCCGGGGTAAACACTGAAGCTTTCTTT.

CDR3 loop: CASSWGLAGVGEQYF. The CDR3 DNA follows: TGTGCCAGCAGCTGGGGGTTAGCGGGAGTAGGCGAGCAGTACTTC. V and J are TRBV27 and TRBJ2-7; 9 bases map to TRBD2. Germline values: CDR1 MNHEY, CDR2 SMNVEV (reference sequence). Trimming removed 6 bases from V and 6 bases from J; junction bases left unmatched: 12. This CDR3 contains 15 residues.

The J gene is TRBJ2-1, the V gene TRBV3-1 (or the pseudogene TRBV3-2); TRBD1 matches 9 bases. The V gene end was trimmed by 5 bases and the J gene end by 2 bases; junction bases not matched to a gene: 7. The CDR3 consists of 16 residues. Germline CDR1 and CDR2: LGHDT and YNNKEL (reference sequence). In DNA form, the CDR3 reads TGTGCCAGCAGCTACAGGGGGCAAGGCACCTACAATGAGCAGTTCTTC. This encodes CASSYRGQGTYNEQFF.

This chain links TRBV4-3 with TRBJ2-1; D gene unclear. Trimming removed 0 bases from V and 1 base from J, with 7 bases in between. CDR1 and CDR2 from the germline V gene are LGHNA and YSLEER. This CDR3 contains 15 residues. CDR3 in DNA: TGCGCCAGCAGCCAAGAGGGCTATTCCTACAATGAGCAGTTCTTC. Its protein product is CASSQEGYSYNEQFF.

This sequence joins TRBV18 and TRBJ1-3; 8 bases agree with TRBD1. Trimming took 3 bases from V and 3 from J; bases not matched to a gene: 10. The CDR3 is 17 residues long. CDR1 is KGHSH, CDR2 LQKENI, per germline. CDR3 in DNA: TGTGCCAGCTCACCGGGCCCACGCAGGGGGCATGGAAACACCATATATTTT. Protein product: CASSPGPRRGHGNTIYF. Looking up the rest from reference TRBV18 and TRBJ1-3 gives the full variable domain: NAGVMQNPRHLVRRRGQEARLRCSPMKGHSHVYWYRQLPEEGLKFMVYLQKENIIDESGMPKERFSAEFPKEGPSILRIQQVVRGDSAAYFCASSPGPRRGHGNTIYFGEGSWLTVV.

There are a few counts of this clone. The V call is TRBV11-2, the J call TRBJ2-1; weak D call: TRBD2 (7 bases). The CDR3 spans 14 residues. The germline V gene has CDR1 SGHAT and CDR2 FQNNGV. V lost 5 bases, J lost 15 bases, and 23 bases lay in between. The CDR3 is CASSRGATSGPPFF. CDR3 coding DNA: TGTGCCAGCAGCCGGGGGGCGACAAGTGGGCCCCCGTTCTTC.

The CDR3 DNA reads as TGTGCCAGCCGGGACAGGGAAAACACCGGGGAGCTGTTTTTT. Translated, it gives CASRDRENTGELFF. The chain uses TRBV2 and TRBJ2-2, with TRBD1 identical over 9 bases. With 8 bases clipped from V and 2 bases from J, the junction kept 3 bases outside the gene matches. The CDR3 covers 14 residues. Germline V lookup: CDR1 SNHLY, CDR2 FYNNEI.

V is TRBV29-1 and J is TRBJ1-1; a weak D match, TRBD1 (5 bases). The V gene's germline CDR1 is SQVTM and CDR2 ANQGSEA. CDR3 size: 13 residues. V lost 7 bases, J lost 5 bases, and 17 bases lay in between. CDR3 in amino acids: CSANPRTGTEAFF. The CDR3, as DNA: TGCAGCGCCAACCCCCGAACAGGAACTGAAGCTTTCTTT.

About this clone: Compared with germline, one end of the junction differs, possibly owing to a read error. CDR3 in amino acids: CASSRQGRVELYF. CDR3 in DNA: TGTGCCAGCAGTCGACAGGGGAGGGTGGAGCTGTACTTC. J is TRBJ2-7 and V is TRBV27; D may be TRBD1 (8 bases). Germline V lookup: CDR1 MNHEY, CDR2 SMNVEV (reference sequence). This CDR3 is built from 13 residues.

For this clone: Other DNA variants within this sample encode the same CDR3. J is TRBJ1-4 and V is TRBV4-1, with 8 positions matching TRBD1. Germline V lookup: CDR1 MGHRA, CDR2 YSYEKL. There are 15 residues in the CDR3. Germline trimming cut 3 bases from V and 5 bases from J; bases unmatched to any gene: 5. The CDR3 protein is CASSQHGTGNEKLFF. In nucleotides, the CDR3 is TGCGCCAGCAGCCAGCACGGGACAGGCAATGAAAAACTGTTTTTT.

The rearrangement links TRBV27 to TRBJ2-3, with D tentatively TRBD1 (6 bases). Trimming took off 3 bases at V and 3 bases at J, with 10 bases between the two ends. The germline CDR1 and CDR2 sequences are MNHEY and SMNVEV (reference sequence). The CDR3 has 14 residues. CDR3 residues: CASSFAGDTDTQYF. The DNA for the CDR3 is TGTGCCAGCAGTTTTGCAGGGGATACAGATACGCAGTATTTT.

J is TRBJ2-7 and V is TRBV5-4; D gene unclear. Trimming shortened V by 4 bases and J by 0 bases, and 17 bases separated the two germline ends. The germline V gene encodes CDR1 SGHNT and CDR2 YYREEE (reference sequence). The CDR3 contains 16 residues. The CDR3 sequence: CASSGPSGRSSYEQYF. CDR3 DNA: TGTGCCAGCAGCGGTCCCTCAGGAAGATCCTCCTACGAGCAGTACTTC.

The chain employs TRBV9 and TRBJ1-2; TRBD1 might be the D (5 bases). The CDR3 has 13 residues. Germline lookup yields CDR1 SGDLS and CDR2 YYNGEE. V dropped 4 bases and J dropped 4 bases, with 11 bases sitting between them. The CDR3 loop is CASSPAGSYGYTF. The CDR3, as DNA: TGTGCCAGCAGCCCCGCAGGGTCCTATGGCTACACCTTC.

This chain joins TRBV19 and TRBJ2-1; 8 nucleotides agree with TRBD2. The trim removed 6 bases at V and 6 bases at J, leaving 13 bases unmatched. From germline, CDR1 is LNHDA and CDR2 SQIVND (reference sequence). The CDR3 totals 16 residues. In DNA form, the CDR3 reads TGTGCCAGTAGACCGGGGGGGACTAAGGCCGGCAATGAGCAGTTCTTC. Its translation is CASRPGGTKAGNEQFF.

For the CDR3, the DNA is TGTGCCAGCAGCTTTGGCCTTACTAGAACTAAGTTCTTC. This gives the protein CASSFGLTRTKFF. This sequence joins TRBV7-2 and TRBJ2-1; D is possibly TRBD2 (5 bases). The germline gives CDR1 SGHTA, CDR2 FQGNSA. The CDR3 runs to 13 residues. Trimming left V 3 bases short and J 14 bases short, with 17 bases between.